The subject of this entry is one TCR beta chain. The entry originates in a study of cytomegalovirus exposure and HLA in healthy donors. This PCR relied on a set of 60 Vbeta primers and 13 Jbeta primers. The method was immunoSEQ multiplex PCR; TCRdb's version includes in-frame clones alone and lacks a portion of them. Here the sample spans about 120,000 clones, around 84% being singletons. V lost 5 bases to trimming and J lost 0 bases; unmatched junction nucleotides: 5. Germline lookup yields CDR1 SGHTA and CDR2 FQGTGA. This CDR3 contains 17 residues. This TCR derives from a young woman in good health and CMV-seropositive. The source material was PBMCs. The J gene is TRBJ2-1, the V gene TRBV7-3, with TRBD2 identical over 12 bases. DNA of the CDR3: TGTGCCAGCAGCCCCGGACTAGCGGGGAGCTCCTACAATGAGCAGTTCTTC. It translates to CASSPGLAGSSYNEQFF.